This T cell receptor (beta chain) was sequenced in a study of T cells in Graves' hyperthyroidism and ophthalmopathy. Patients were aged 18 to 65, had disease duration under 2 months, and had newly diagnosed hyperthyroidism. The study collected blood at first hyperthyroidism diagnosis, before any ophthalmopathy symptoms arose. Using more than 8 ml of fresh peripheral blood, PBMCs were prepared. The V end was cut by 6 bases, the J end by 5 bases, with 15 bases between. Germline CDR1 SQVTM, CDR2 ANQGSEA. This CDR3 contains 13 residues. For this clonotype: As yet, its antigen is unknown.

Amplified TCR beta CDR3 regions came from RNA transcripts. The HTBI primer set served for first-round RT-PCR of the TCR CDR3. TCRdb re-analysed the multiplex PCR reads in MiXCR, keeping a single row per CDR3 protein. The sample includes over 200,000 distinct CDR3 sequences, 13% to 15% of them seen just once. Findings and caveats of the study: Most thyroid-expanded clonotypes above 0.001 were also found in blood.

The source of this sequence is a woman between 40 and 50 years old with Graves' hyperthyroidism that later progressed to Graves' ophthalmopathy. V gene TRBV29-1 combines with J gene TRBJ2-3, with D possibly matching TRBD2 (5 bases). The material sequenced was blood. The chain's CDR3 is CSVQLVLKDTQYF. The DNA for the CDR3 is TGCAGCGTCCAACTAGTGCTGAAAGATACGCAGTATTTT.